Sequencing of this T cell receptor (beta chain) was carried out in a study of T cells in Graves' hyperthyroidism and ophthalmopathy. General study findings and limits: The blood repertoire included most of the expanded thyroid clonotypes above 0.001.

Regions amplified from RNA transcripts were the TCR beta CDR3 regions. A first-round RT-PCR of the TCR CDR3 used the HTBI primer set. MiXCR, run by TCRdb on the multiplex PCR reads, gives a single entry per CDR3 protein. The sample yields around 600,000 distinct CDR3 sequences, 11% to 15% seen once. Researchers barred patients who had uncontrolled infection, other autoimmune disease, pregnancy or lactation. The PBMCs were sourced from fresh peripheral blood (about 9.6 ml). Germline lookup yields CDR1 SGHTA and CDR2 FQGNSA. V was clipped by 3 bases and J by 9 bases, with 23 bases between them. This CDR3 spans 16 amino acids. The sample holds many counts of this clonotype. Its antigen is unknown.

This clonotype was sampled from a woman between 18 and 29 years old with Graves' ophthalmopathy. V is TRBV7-2 and J is TRBJ2-5; weak D call: TRBD1 (7 bases). Input material: blood. CDR3 in amino acids: CASSFRRGEPQGAQYF. CDR3 sequence (DNA): TGTGCCAGCAGCTTTCGTAGGGGGGAGCCCCAGGGGGCCCAGTACTTC. The full variable domain, with the rest looked up from reference TRBV7-2 and TRBJ2-5, is GAGVSQSPSNKVTEKGKDVELRCDPISGHTALYWYRQSLGQGLEFLIYFQGNSAPDKSGLPSDRFSAERTGGSVSTLTIQRTQQEDSAVYLCASSFRRGEPQGAQYFGPGTRLLVL.